The following is a T cell receptor beta chain sequence with its context. These data originate in a study of CDR3 diversity in severe acne. One entry per CDR3 protein results from TCRdb running MiXCR on the PCR reads. This sample has approximately 79,000 distinct CDR3 sequences; 45% to 55% occur once, and the top ten carry 10%. V lost 5 bases to trimming and J lost 5 bases, with 18 bases between them. This CDR3 contains 15 residues. Germline CDR1 reads LGHNT; CDR2 reads FRNRAP. The chain is built from TRBV12-5 and TRBJ1-2; weak D call: TRBD1 (5 bases). The specimen sequenced was blood. The origin of this receptor is a male donor in good health, serving as a control. The CDR3 is CASGRSPPGVYGYTF. CDR3 coding DNA: TGTGCTAGTGGTCGCTCCCCCCCGGGGGTTTATGGCTACACCTTC. Looking up the rest from reference TRBV12-5 and TRBJ1-2 gives the full variable domain: DARVTQTPRHKVTEMGQEVTMRCQPILGHNTVFWYRQTMMQGLELLAYFRNRAPLDDSGMPKDRFSAEMPDATLATLKIQPSEPRDSAVYFCASGRSPPGVYGYTFGSGTRLTVV.